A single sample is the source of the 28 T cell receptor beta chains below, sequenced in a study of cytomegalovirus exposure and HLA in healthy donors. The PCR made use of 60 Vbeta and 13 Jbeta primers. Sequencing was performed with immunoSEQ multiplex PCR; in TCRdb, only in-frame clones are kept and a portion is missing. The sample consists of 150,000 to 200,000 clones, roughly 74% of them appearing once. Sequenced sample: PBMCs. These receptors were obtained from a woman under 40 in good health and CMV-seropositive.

The CDR3: CASSFGTYKDTEAFF. CDR3 nucleotides: TGTGCCAGCAGCTTCGGGACTTATAAAGACACTGAAGCTTTCTTT. The J gene is TRBJ1-1, the V gene TRBV7-2; TRBD1 might be the D (5 bases). Germline V gene data show CDR1 as SGHTA and CDR2 as FQGNSA. The CDR3 is made up of 15 amino acids. The V end lost 3 bases, the J end lost 3 bases, and 14 bases lay between the germline ends.

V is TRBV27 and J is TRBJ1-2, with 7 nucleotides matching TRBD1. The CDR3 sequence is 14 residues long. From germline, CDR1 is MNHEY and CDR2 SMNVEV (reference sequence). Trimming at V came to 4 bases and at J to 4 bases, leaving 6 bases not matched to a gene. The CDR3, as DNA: TGTGCCAGCAGTTCCCTTCAGGGGGGCTATGGCTACACCTTC. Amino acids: CASSSLQGGYGYTF.

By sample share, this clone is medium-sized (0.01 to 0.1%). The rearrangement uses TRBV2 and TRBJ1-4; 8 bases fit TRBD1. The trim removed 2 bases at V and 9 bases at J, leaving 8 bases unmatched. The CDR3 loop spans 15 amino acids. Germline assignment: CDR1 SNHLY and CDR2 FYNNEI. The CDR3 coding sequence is TGTGCCAGCAGTGAAACCCAGGGGGCGCAACAAAAACTGTTTTTT. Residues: CASSETQGAQQKLFF.

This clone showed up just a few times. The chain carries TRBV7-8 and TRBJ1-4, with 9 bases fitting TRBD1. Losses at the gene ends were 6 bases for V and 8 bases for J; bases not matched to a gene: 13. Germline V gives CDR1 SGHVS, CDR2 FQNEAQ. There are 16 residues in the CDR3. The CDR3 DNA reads TGTGCCAGCAGACGCGGGACAGGGTCCGCTCAGGAAAAACTGTTTTTT. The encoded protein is CASRRGTGSAQEKLFF. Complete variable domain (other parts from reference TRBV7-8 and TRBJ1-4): GAGVSQSPRYKVAKRGQDVALRCDPISGHVSLFWYQQALGQGPEFLTYFQNEAQLDKSGLPSDRFFAERPEGSVSTLKIQRTQQEDSAVYLCASRRGTGSAQEKLFFGSGTQLSVL.

The CDR3, as DNA: TGTGCCAGCAGCTTGGGGCAGGGGGCAGTTAATTCACCCCTCCACTTT. Its protein product is CASSLGQGAVNSPLHF. This chain joins TRBV5-6 and TRBJ1-6; 8 bases match TRBD1. The CDR3 sequence is 16 residues long. J was trimmed by 6 bases and V by 0 bases; bases with no gene match: 5. The germline V gene has CDR1 SGHDT and CDR2 YYEEEE.

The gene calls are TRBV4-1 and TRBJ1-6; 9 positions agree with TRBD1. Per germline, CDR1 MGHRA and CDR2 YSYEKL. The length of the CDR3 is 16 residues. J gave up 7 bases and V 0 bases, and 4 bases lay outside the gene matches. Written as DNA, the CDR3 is TGCGCCAGCAGCCAAGAGGGACAGGGAAGGAATTCACCCCTCCACTTT. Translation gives CASSQEGQGRNSPLHF.

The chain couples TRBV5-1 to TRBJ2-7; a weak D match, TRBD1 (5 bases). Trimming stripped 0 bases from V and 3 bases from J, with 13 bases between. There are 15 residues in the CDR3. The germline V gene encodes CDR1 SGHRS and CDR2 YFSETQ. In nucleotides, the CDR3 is TGCGCCAGCAGCTTGGTTGTCGGGCAGGGCTACGAGCAGTACTTC. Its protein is CASSLVVGQGYEQYF.

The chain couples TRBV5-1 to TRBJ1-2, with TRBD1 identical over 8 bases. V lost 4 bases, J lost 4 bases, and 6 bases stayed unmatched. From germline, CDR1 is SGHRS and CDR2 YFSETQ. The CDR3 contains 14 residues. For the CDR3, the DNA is TGCGCCAGCAGCCCCGGACAGGGCGGCTATGGCTACACCTTC. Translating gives CASSPGQGGYGYTF.

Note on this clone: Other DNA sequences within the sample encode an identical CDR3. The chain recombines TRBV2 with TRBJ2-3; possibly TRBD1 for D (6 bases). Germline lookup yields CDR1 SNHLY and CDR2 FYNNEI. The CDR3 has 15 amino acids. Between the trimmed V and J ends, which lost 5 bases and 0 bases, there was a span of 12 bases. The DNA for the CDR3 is TGTGCCAGCAGTCAGGGGACCTCAAGCACAGATACGCAGTATTTT. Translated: CASSQGTSSTDTQYF.

The CDR3, as DNA: TGCGCCAGCAGCTTGGCCACAGGACCGGTCTACGAGCAGTACTTC. It yields the protein CASSLATGPVYEQYF. The chain carries TRBV5-1 and TRBJ2-7; weak D call: TRBD1 (5 bases). V lost 0 bases and J lost 3, with 13 bases in between. This CDR3 contains 15 residues. Germline V gives CDR1 SGHRS, CDR2 YFSETQ.

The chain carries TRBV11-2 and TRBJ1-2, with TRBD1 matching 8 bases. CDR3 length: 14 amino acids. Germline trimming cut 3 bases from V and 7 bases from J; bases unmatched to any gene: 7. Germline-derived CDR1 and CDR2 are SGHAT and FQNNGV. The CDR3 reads CASSFDRGGAGYTF. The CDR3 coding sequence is TGTGCCAGCAGCTTCGACAGGGGAGGTGCTGGCTACACCTTC.

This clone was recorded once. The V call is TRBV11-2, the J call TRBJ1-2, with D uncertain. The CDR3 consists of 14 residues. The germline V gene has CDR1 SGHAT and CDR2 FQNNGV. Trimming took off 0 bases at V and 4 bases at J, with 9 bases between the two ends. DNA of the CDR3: TGTGCCAGCAGCTTAGAGCCGGACTTCTATGGCTACACCTTC. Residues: CASSLEPDFYGYTF. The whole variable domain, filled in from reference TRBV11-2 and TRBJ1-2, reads EAGVAQSPRYKIIEKRQSVAFWCNPISGHATLYWYQQILGQGPKLLIQFQNNGVVDDSQLPKDRFSAERLKGVDSTLKIQPAKLEDSAVYLCASSLEPDFYGYTFGSGTRLTVV.

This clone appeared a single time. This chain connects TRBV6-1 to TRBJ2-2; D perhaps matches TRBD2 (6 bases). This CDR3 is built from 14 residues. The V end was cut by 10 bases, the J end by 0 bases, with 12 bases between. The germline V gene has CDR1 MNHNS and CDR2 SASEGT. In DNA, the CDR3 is TGTGCCACCAAGGAGGGCCCGAACACCGGGGAGCTGTTTTTT. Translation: CATKEGPNTGELFF.

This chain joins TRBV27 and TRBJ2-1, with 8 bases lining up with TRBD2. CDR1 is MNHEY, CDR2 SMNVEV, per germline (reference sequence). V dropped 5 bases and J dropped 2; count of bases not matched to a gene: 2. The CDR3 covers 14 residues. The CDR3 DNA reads TGTGCCAGCAGTCCCGGGGGGGCCTACAATGAGCAGTTCTTC. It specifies CASSPGGAYNEQFF.

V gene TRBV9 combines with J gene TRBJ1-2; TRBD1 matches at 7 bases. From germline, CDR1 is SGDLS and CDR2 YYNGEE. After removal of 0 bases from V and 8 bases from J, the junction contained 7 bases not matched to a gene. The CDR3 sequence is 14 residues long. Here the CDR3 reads CASSVGTGSRGYTF. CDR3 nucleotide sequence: TGTGCCAGCAGCGTAGGGACAGGCTCAAGGGGCTACACCTTC.

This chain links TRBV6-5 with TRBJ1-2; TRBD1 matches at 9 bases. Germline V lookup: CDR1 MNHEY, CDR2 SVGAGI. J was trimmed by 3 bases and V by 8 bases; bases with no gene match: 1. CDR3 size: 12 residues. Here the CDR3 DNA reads TGTGCCAGCTGGGACAGGGACTATGGCTACACCTTC. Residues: CASWDRDYGYTF.

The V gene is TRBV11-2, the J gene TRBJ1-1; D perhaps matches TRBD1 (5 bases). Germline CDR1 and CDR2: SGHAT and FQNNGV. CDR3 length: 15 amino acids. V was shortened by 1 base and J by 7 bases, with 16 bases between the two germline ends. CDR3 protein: CASSLGWGTAIEAFF. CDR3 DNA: TGTGCCAGCAGCTTAGGGTGGGGGACTGCAATTGAAGCTTTCTTT.

This CDR3 reads CASSLDRLLNYGYTF. For the CDR3, the DNA is TGTGCCAGCAGCCTCGACAGATTACTTAACTATGGCTACACCTTC. The V gene is TRBV5-6, the J gene TRBJ1-2, with a possible D match to TRBD1 (5 bases). Deletions cut 4 bases from V and 1 base from J, with 14 bases between. This CDR3 region has 15 residues. CDR1 SGHDT and CDR2 YYEEEE come from the germline V gene.

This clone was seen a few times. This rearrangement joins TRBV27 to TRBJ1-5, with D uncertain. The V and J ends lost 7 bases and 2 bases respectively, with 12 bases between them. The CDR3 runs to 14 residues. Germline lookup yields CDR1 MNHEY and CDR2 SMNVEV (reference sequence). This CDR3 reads CASTMRNGNQPQHF. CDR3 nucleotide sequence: TGTGCCAGCACCATGAGAAATGGCAATCAGCCCCAGCATTTT.

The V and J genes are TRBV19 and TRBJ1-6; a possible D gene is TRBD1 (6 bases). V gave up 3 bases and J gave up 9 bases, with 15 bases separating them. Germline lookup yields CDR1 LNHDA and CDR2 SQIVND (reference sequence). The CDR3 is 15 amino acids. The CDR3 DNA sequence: TGTGCCAGTAGTATTTCGACGGACAGAGGTTCACCCCTCCACTTT. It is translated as CASSISTDRGSPLHF.

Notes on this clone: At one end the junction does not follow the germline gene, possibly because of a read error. CDR3 amino acids: CASTSSGTGLNLPQHF. DNA of the CDR3: TGTGCCAGTACTTCGTCGGGGACAGGGTTGAATCTGCCCCAGCATTTT. The rearrangement links TRBV19 to TRBJ1-5; 9 nucleotides align to TRBD1. This CDR3 contains 16 residues. Looked up from germline, CDR1 is LNHDA and CDR2 is SQIVND (reference sequence).

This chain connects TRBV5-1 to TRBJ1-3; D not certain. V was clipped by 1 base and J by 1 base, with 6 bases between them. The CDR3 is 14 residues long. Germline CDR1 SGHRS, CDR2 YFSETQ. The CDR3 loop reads CASSLSQSGNTIYF. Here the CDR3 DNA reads TGCGCCAGCAGCTTGTCCCAGTCTGGAAACACCATATATTTT.

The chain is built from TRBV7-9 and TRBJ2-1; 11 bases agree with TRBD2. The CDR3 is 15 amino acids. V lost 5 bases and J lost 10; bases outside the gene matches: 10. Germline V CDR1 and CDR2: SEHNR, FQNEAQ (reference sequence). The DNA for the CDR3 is TGTGCCAGCAGCCTCCTTATAGCGGGAGGGGACGAGCAGTTCTTC. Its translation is CASSLLIAGGDEQFF.

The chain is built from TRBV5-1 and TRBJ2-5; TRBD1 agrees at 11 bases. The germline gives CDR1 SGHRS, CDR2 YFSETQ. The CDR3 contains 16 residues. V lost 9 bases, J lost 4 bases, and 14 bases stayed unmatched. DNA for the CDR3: TGCGCCACGCGCCGGGACAGGGGGTACCCCCTAGAGACCCAGTACTTC. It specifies CATRRDRGYPLETQYF.

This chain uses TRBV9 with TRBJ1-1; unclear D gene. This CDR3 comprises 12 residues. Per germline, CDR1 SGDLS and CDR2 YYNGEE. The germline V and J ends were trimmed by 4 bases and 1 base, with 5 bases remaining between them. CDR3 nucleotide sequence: TGTGCCAGCAGCCCGGGGAACACTGAAGCTTTCTTT. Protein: CASSPGNTEAFF. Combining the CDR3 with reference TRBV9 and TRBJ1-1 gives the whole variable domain DSGVTQTPKHLITATGQRVTLRCSPRSGDLSVYWYQQSLDQGLQFLIQYYNGEERAKGNILERFSAQQFPDLHSELNLSSLELGDSALYFCASSPGNTEAFFGQGTRLTVV.

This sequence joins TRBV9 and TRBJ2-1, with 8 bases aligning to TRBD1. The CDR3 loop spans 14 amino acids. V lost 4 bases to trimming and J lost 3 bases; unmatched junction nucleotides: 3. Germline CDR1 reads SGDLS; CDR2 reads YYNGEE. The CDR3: CASSPGQDYNEQFF. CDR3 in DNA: TGTGCCAGCAGCCCGGGACAGGACTACAATGAGCAGTTCTTC.

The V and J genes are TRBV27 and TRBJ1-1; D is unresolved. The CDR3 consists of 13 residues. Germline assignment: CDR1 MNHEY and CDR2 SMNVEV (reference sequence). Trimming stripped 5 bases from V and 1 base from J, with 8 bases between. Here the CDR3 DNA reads TGTGCCAGCAGTCTCAAGAGGAACACTGAAGCTTTCTTT. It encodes CASSLKRNTEAFF.

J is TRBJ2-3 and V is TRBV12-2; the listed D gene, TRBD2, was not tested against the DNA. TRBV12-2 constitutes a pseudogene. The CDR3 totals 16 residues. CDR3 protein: CASRLALAVDLDTQYF. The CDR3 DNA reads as TGTGCAAGTCGCTTAGCGCTAGCCGTAGACTTGGATACGCAGTATTTT.